This entry lists 29 T cell receptor beta chains sequenced from one sample in a study of shared clonotypes between healthy human individuals. Only in-frame clones appear in the TCRdb table, and some are missing; sequencing was by immunoSEQ multiplex PCR. The table shows fewer than 1.8 million clones, with 98% to 99% occurring only once. Sequenced: naive CD4+ T cells sorted from blood. Subset here: CD45RA+ positively selected. These receptor sequences come from a man aged 30 to 39 in good health.

This sequence joins TRBV19 and TRBJ2-2; D not certain. The CDR3 covers 16 residues. CDR1 and CDR2 from the germline V gene are LNHDA and SQIVND (reference sequence). The ends were cut back, 3 bases at V and 5 bases at J, with 16 bases in the middle. The CDR3 loop reads CASSMFRAARTGELFF. Written as DNA, the CDR3 is TGTGCCAGTAGTATGTTCCGAGCAGCGAGGACCGGGGAGCTGTTTTTT.

The chain couples TRBV10-3 to TRBJ2-3, with TRBD1 identical over 7 bases. This CDR3 is 15 amino acids long. The ends lost 5 bases at V and 3 bases at J; junction bases unmatched: 8. The germline gives CDR1 ENHRY, CDR2 SYGVKD. CDR3 nucleotide sequence: TGTGCCATCAGTTCGACAGGGCCTCCGACAGATACGCAGTATTTT. Its protein product is CAISSTGPPTDTQYF.

This chain links TRBV7-3 with TRBJ2-1, with unresolved D. The CDR3 has 15 amino acids. The germline gives CDR1 SGHTA, CDR2 FQGTGA. Trimming removed 0 bases from V and 0 bases from J, with 6 bases in between. The CDR3 coding sequence is TGTGCCAGCAGCTTAACGCTGGGCTCCTACAATGAGCAGTTCTTC. Residues: CASSLTLGSYNEQFF.

V gene TRBV27 combines with J gene TRBJ2-1, with TRBD2 identical over 7 bases. Looked up from germline, CDR1 is MNHEY and CDR2 is SMNVEV (reference sequence). This CDR3 spans 19 amino acids. The J segment lost 1 base and the V segment lost 4 bases, leaving 16 bases of the junction unmatched. The CDR3 bases are TGTGCCAGCAGTTCATTGACGCCTACTAGCGAACAGTCCTACAATGAGCAGTTCTTC. Translation gives CASSSLTPTSEQSYNEQFF.

The chain uses TRBV2 and TRBJ1-5; D perhaps matches TRBD1 (6 bases). The CDR3 is 15 amino acids. CDR1 SNHLY and CDR2 FYNNEI come from the germline V gene. Trimming left V 2 bases short and J 4 bases short, with 12 bases between. CDR3 region: CASSEPGTPNQPQHF. The DNA for the CDR3 is TGTGCCAGCAGTGAACCCGGGACACCAAATCAGCCCCAGCATTTT.

Here the CDR3 reads CASSLVQGGSYEQYF. Written as DNA, the CDR3 is TGTGCCAGCAGTTTAGTCCAGGGGGGCTCCTACGAGCAGTACTTC. The chain links TRBV27 to TRBJ2-7; D possibly corresponds to TRBD1 (7 bases). V was cut by 2 bases and J by 0 bases, with 11 bases left in between. This CDR3 has 15 residues. Germline V gene data show CDR1 as MNHEY and CDR2 as SMNVEV (reference sequence).

This chain connects TRBV6-4 to TRBJ2-6, with D perhaps matching TRBD2 (6 bases). V was shortened by 8 bases and J by 0 bases, with 14 bases between the two germline ends. CDR3 length equals 16 residues. Germline lookup yields CDR1 MRHNA and CDR2 SNTAGT. CDR3 nucleotide sequence: TGTGCCAGCGGATCAGCGGGTCCCTCTGGGGCCAACGTCCTGACTTTC. Residues: CASGSAGPSGANVLTF.

The V gene is TRBV27, the J gene TRBJ2-7; TRBD2 matches at 8 bases. The CDR3 totals 12 residues. CDR1 is MNHEY and CDR2 is SMNVEV in the germline V gene (reference sequence). Losses at the gene ends were 3 bases for V and 9 bases for J; bases not matched to a gene: 4. CDR3 in amino acids: CASSLLGRAQYF. The CDR3 DNA reads TGTGCCAGCAGTTTGCTCGGGAGGGCGCAGTACTTC.

The chain recombines TRBV19 with TRBJ2-7; D possibly uses TRBD1 or TRBD2 (5 bases each). V lost 3 bases, J lost 1 base, and 10 bases lay in between. The CDR3 extends over 14 amino acids. Germline V gene data show CDR1 as LNHDA and CDR2 as SQIVND (reference sequence). The CDR3, as DNA: TGTGCCAGTAGTATCCCGGGACCATCCTACGAGCAGTACTTC. This translates into CASSIPGPSYEQYF.

Regarding this clone: The sample carries other DNA sequences with the same CDR3. This rearrangement joins TRBV28 to TRBJ1-2; perhaps TRBD1 as D (6 bases). The CDR3 sequence is 12 residues long. Germline V gene data show CDR1 as MDHEN and CDR2 as SYDVKM. Deletions cut 2 bases from V and 5 bases from J, with 6 bases between. The CDR3 loop is CASSLTGYGYTF. The CDR3 bases are TGTGCCAGCAGTTTAACAGGGTATGGCTACACCTTC.

The chain is built from TRBV27 and TRBJ2-7, with 8 bases matching TRBD2. V shed 2 bases and J 1 base; nucleotides not matched to a gene: 7. The CDR3 is 16 amino acids. The germline V gene has CDR1 MNHEY and CDR2 SMNVEV (reference sequence). The CDR3 DNA is TGTGCCAGCAGTTTAGCTTTCGGGACTAGATCCTACGAGCAGTACTTC. It codes for CASSLAFGTRSYEQYF.

The V call is TRBV7-2, the J call TRBJ2-7, with D perhaps given as TRBD1 or TRBD2 (5 bases each). V was clipped by 2 bases and J by 0 bases, with 11 bases between them. CDR3 length equals 15 residues. The V gene's germline CDR1 is SGHTA and CDR2 FQGNSA. The CDR3 loop is CASSLRGLSSYEQYF. CDR3 nucleotides: TGTGCCAGCAGCTTACGGGGCCTTAGCTCCTACGAGCAGTACTTC. Full variable domain (rest looked up from reference TRBV7-2 and TRBJ2-7): GAGVSQSPSNKVTEKGKDVELRCDPISGHTALYWYRQSLGQGLEFLIYFQGNSAPDKSGLPSDRFSAERTGGSVSTLTIQRTQQEDSAVYLCASSLRGLSSYEQYFGPGTRLTVT.

This clone has a single count. V and J are TRBV19 and TRBJ1-5, with D uncertain. Germline V gene data show CDR1 as LNHDA and CDR2 as SQIVND (reference sequence). The CDR3 consists of 13 residues. V lost 4 bases and J 6 bases, leaving 10 bases between the germline ends. CDR3 in DNA: TGTGCCAGTAGTAAGAGGACTGGTCAGCCCCAGCATTTT. It translates to CASSKRTGQPQHF.

The J gene is TRBJ1-2, the V gene TRBV7-9; D perhaps matches TRBD1 (6 bases). Germline CDR1 is SEHNR and CDR2 is FQNEAQ (reference sequence). The V end lost 5 bases, the J end lost 8 bases, and 18 bases lay between the germline ends. This CDR3 comprises 14 residues. CDR3 DNA sequence: TGTGCCAGCAGCCCAGGCCTCTGGCAGGGGGGCTACACCTTC. It yields the protein CASSPGLWQGGYTF.

V and J are TRBV30 and TRBJ2-7; 7 nucleotides match TRBD2. Germline V gene sequence: CDR1 GTSNPN, CDR2 SVGIG (reference sequence). This CDR3 is 14 amino acids long. The trim removed 7 bases at V and 0 bases at J, leaving 9 bases unmatched. This CDR3 is CAYGGWGSSYEQYF. The CDR3 coding sequence is TGTGCCTACGGGGGGTGGGGAAGCTCCTACGAGCAGTACTTC.

This chain links TRBV7-2 with TRBJ1-5; D is perhaps TRBD1 (5 bases). The V end lost 2 bases, the J end lost 3 bases, and 23 bases lay between the germline ends. Germline assignment: CDR1 SGHTA and CDR2 FQGNSA. The CDR3 runs 19 residues. The CDR3 reads CASSLRPKLSGLNNQPQHF. The CDR3 region has the DNA TGTGCCAGCAGCTTAAGACCAAAATTGTCGGGACTCAACAATCAGCCCCAGCATTTT.

The chain joins TRBV9 to TRBJ2-6; D is unresolved. Germline assignment: CDR1 SGDLS and CDR2 YYNGEE. The CDR3 totals 19 residues. Trimming took off 1 base at V and 0 bases at J, with 17 bases between the two ends. The CDR3 sequence is CASSVSLGRPSSGANVLTF. In nucleotides, the CDR3 is TGTGCCAGCAGCGTATCCCTTGGCCGGCCCAGCTCTGGGGCCAACGTCCTGACTTTC.

To note about this clone: The germline gene is not matched at one end of the junction; a read error may be the cause. V usage is TRBV20-1 and J usage is TRBJ2-7, with 9 bases that match TRBD2. Germline assignment: CDR1 DFQATT and CDR2 SNEGSKA (reference sequence). The CDR3 length is 11 residues. The CDR3: CSARDLAGSSF. The DNA of the CDR3 is TGCAGTGCTAGAGACCTAGCGGGGTCGTCTTTC.

The chain carries TRBV5-8 and TRBJ1-4; 7 positions match TRBD1. The CDR3 is 16 amino acids. Germline assignment: CDR1 SGHTS and CDR2 YDEGEE. J was trimmed by 0 bases and V by 4 bases; bases with no gene match: 6. The CDR3, as DNA: TGTGCCAGCAGCCCCGGACAGGTAGCAACTAATGAAAAACTGTTTTTT. Its translation: CASSPGQVATNEKLFF.

This chain connects TRBV10-3 to TRBJ2-1; D perhaps matches TRBD2 (6 bases). CDR1 ENHRY and CDR2 SYGVKD come from the germline V gene. Trimming pared 7 bases from V and 5 bases from J, leaving 21 bases between. The CDR3 loop spans 16 amino acids. As DNA, the CDR3 is TGTGCCATCAAAGTTGATGATAGCGGTACTAACAATGAGCAGTTCTTC. Its translation: CAIKVDDSGTNNEQFF.

The chain combines TRBV7-2 with TRBJ1-1; weak D call: TRBD1 (5 bases). The V and J ends lost 5 bases and 9 bases respectively, with 10 bases between them. Germline V gene data show CDR1 as SGHTA and CDR2 as FQGNSA. The CDR3 extends over 11 amino acids. CDR3 nucleotide sequence: TGTGCCAGCAGCACGGGGCGCCAAGCTTTCTTT. Translation gives CASSTGRQAFF.

CDR3 nucleotides: TGTGCCAGCTCACTATTGGACAGGGTGAACACCGGGGAGCTGTTTTTT. Amino acid sequence: CASSLLDRVNTGELFF. The rearrangement links TRBV18 to TRBJ2-2, with TRBD1 identical over 8 bases. J was trimmed by 1 base and V by 4 bases; bases with no gene match: 5. This CDR3 spans 16 amino acids. Germline values: CDR1 KGHSH, CDR2 LQKENI.

This clone appeared once. The chain carries TRBV18 and TRBJ2-3; D gene unclear. With 8 bases removed from V and 6 bases from J, the gap between germline ends came to 9 bases. This CDR3 comprises 11 residues. Germline V gives CDR1 KGHSH, CDR2 LQKENI. CDR3 in DNA: TGTGCCAGCACCCCTGGGGATACGCAGTATTTT. Translation: CASTPGDTQYF.

The V call is TRBV5-6, the J call TRBJ1-4, with D possibly being TRBD1 (5 bases). V lost 4 bases, J lost 0 bases, and 13 bases lay in between. Germline V gene sequence: CDR1 SGHDT, CDR2 YYEEEE. The CDR3 extends over 16 amino acids. CDR3 region: CASSTGETATNEKLFF. The DNA for the CDR3 is TGTGCCAGCAGCACGGGGGAAACTGCAACTAATGAAAAACTGTTTTTT.

This chain uses TRBV5-1 with TRBJ2-3; 10 bases match TRBD1. V lost 1 base and J lost 2; bases outside the gene matches: 4. This CDR3 comprises 16 residues. Per the germline V gene, CDR1 is SGHRS and CDR2 is YFSETQ. In nucleotides, the CDR3 is TGCGCCAGCAGCTTGTCCGGGACAGGGGTCACAGATACGCAGTATTTT. Translated, it gives CASSLSGTGVTDTQYF. The variable domain in full, with the rest retrieved from reference TRBV5-1 and TRBJ2-3, is KAGVTQTPRYLIKTRGQQVTLSCSPISGHRSVSWYQQTPGQGLQFLFEYFSETQRNKGNFPGRFSGRQFSNSRSEMNVSTLELGDSALYLCASSLSGTGVTDTQYFGPGTRLTVL.

Comments on this clone: The sample holds other DNA sequences that translate to the same CDR3. The chain links TRBV5-1 to TRBJ2-7; D possibly corresponds to TRBD1 (5 bases). The germline gives CDR1 SGHRS, CDR2 YFSETQ. Trimming cost V 1 base and J 1 base, with 6 bases left between them. The CDR3 runs to 13 residues. CDR3 sequence: CASSLRQSYEQYF. The CDR3 DNA is TGCGCCAGCAGCTTGCGACAGTCCTACGAGCAGTACTTC. Variable domain in full (rest from reference TRBV5-1 and TRBJ2-7): KAGVTQTPRYLIKTRGQQVTLSCSPISGHRSVSWYQQTPGQGLQFLFEYFSETQRNKGNFPGRFSGRQFSNSRSEMNVSTLELGDSALYLCASSLRQSYEQYFGPGTRLTVT.

The chain links TRBV5-4 to TRBJ1-2, with D maybe TRBD1 (5 bases). Trimming removed 4 bases from V and 2 bases from J, with 15 bases in between. Germline CDR1 SGHNT, CDR2 YYREEE (reference sequence). This CDR3 has 15 residues. CDR3: CASSEPRGLNYGYTF. CDR3 in DNA: TGTGCCAGCAGCGAACCAAGGGGTCTGAACTATGGCTACACCTTC.

The rearrangement joins TRBV6-6 to TRBJ2-1; possible D gene TRBD2, 5 bases. CDR3 size: 15 residues. V lost 5 bases, J lost 0 bases, and 11 bases lay in between. Germline assignment: CDR1 MNHNY and CDR2 SVGAGI (reference sequence). The CDR3 spells CASSLARSSYNEQFF. The CDR3 bases are TGTGCCAGCAGTCTAGCAAGGAGCTCCTACAATGAGCAGTTCTTC.

V gene TRBV2 combines with J gene TRBJ2-7; D possibly corresponds to TRBD1 (5 bases). Germline CDR1 reads SNHLY; CDR2 reads FYNNEI. There are 11 residues in the CDR3. With 8 bases removed from V and 4 bases from J, the gap between germline ends came to 9 bases. In DNA, the CDR3 is TGTGCCAGCCATAGGGGTTACGAGCAGTACTTC. Encoded protein: CASHRGYEQYF.